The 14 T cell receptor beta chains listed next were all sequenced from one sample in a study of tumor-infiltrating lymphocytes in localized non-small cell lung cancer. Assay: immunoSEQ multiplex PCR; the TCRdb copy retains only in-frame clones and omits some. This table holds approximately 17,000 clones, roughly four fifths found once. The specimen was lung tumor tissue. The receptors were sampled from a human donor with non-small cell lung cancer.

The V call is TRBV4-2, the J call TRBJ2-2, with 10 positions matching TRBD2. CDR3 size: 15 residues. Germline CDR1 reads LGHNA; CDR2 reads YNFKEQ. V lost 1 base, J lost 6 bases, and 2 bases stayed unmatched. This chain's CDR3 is CASSQASGRAGELFF. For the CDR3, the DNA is TGTGCCAGCAGCCAAGCCAGCGGGAGGGCCGGGGAGCTGTTTTTT.

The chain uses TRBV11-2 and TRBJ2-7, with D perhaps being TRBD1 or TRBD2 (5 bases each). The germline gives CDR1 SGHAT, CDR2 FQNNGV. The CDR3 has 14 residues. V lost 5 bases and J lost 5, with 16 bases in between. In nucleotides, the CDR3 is TGTGCCAGCAGCCGGGACCACGATATAGACGAGCAGTACTTC. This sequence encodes CASSRDHDIDEQYF.

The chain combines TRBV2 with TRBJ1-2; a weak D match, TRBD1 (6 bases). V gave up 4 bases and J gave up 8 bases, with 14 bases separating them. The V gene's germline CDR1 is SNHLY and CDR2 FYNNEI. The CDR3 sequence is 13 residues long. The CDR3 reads CASSVSTGSGYTF. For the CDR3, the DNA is TGTGCCAGCAGTGTTTCGACAGGATCGGGCTACACCTTC.

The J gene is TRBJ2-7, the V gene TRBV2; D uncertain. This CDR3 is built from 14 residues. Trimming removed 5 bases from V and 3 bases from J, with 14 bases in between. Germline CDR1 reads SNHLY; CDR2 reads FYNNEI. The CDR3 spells CASSLVYSSYEQYF. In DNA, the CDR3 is TGTGCCAGCAGTCTAGTATATTCCAGCTACGAGCAGTACTTC.

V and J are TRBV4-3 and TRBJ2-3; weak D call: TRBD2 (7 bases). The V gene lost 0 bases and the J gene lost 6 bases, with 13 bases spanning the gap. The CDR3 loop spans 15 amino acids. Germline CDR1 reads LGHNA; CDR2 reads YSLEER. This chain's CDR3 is CASSQDGGRGDTQYF. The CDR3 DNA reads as TGCGCCAGCAGCCAAGATGGGGGGCGGGGGGATACGCAGTATTTT.

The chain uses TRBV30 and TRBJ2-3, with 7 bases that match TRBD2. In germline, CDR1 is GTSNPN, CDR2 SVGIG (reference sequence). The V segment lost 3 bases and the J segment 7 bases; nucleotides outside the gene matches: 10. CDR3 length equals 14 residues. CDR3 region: CAWRRDYGVNTQYF. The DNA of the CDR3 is TGTGCCTGGAGAAGGGACTATGGGGTCAATACGCAGTATTTT.

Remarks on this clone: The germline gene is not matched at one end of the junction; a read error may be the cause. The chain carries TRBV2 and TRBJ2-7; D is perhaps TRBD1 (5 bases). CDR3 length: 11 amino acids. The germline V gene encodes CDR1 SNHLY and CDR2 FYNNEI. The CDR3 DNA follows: TGTGCCAGCAGTGAAGCGGTCCACAGGCATTTC. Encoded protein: CASSEAVHRHF. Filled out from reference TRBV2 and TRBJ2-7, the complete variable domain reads EPEVTQTPSHQVTQMGQEVILRCVPISNHLYFYWYRQILGQKVEFLVSFYNNEISEKSEIFDDQFSVERPDGSNFTLKIRSTKLEDSAMYFCASSEAVHRHFGPGTRLTVT.

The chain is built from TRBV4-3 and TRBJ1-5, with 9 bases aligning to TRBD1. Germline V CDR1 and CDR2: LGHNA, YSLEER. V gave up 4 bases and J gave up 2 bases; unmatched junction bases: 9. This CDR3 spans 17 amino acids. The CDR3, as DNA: TGCGCCAGCAGCCCGTCCCGGGACAGGGTCCGCAATCAGCCCCAGCATTTT. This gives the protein CASSPSRDRVRNQPQHF.

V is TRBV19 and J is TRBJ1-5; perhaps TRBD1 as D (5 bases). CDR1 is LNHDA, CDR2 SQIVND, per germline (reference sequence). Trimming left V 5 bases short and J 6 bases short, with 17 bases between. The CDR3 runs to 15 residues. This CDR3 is CASSGVGRGLQPQHF. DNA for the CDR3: TGTGCCAGTAGTGGCGTCGGGAGGGGCCTTCAGCCCCAGCATTTT.

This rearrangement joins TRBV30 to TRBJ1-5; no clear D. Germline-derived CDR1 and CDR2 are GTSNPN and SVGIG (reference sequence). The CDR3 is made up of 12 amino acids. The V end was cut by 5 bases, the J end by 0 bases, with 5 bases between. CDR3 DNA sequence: TGTGCCTGGGATAATAGCAATCAGCCCCAGCATTTT. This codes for CAWDNSNQPQHF.

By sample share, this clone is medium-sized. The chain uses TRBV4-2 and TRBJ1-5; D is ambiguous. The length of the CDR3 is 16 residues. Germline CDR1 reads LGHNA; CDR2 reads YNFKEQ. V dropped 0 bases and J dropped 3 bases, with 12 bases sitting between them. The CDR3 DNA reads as TGTGCCAGCAGCCAAGATTACGGGCGGCTCAATCAGCCCCAGCATTTT. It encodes CASSQDYGRLNQPQHF.

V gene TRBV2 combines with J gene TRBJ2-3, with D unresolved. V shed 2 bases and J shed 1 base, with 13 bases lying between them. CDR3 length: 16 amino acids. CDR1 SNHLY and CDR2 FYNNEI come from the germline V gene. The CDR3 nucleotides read TGTGCCAGCAGTGAACCTAGTCGTCCCGGCACAGATACGCAGTATTTT. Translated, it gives CASSEPSRPGTDTQYF.

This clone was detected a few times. For the CDR3, the DNA is TGTGCCAGCAGCTTGTGGAAATCTTTAAGGCTCAATGAGCAGTTCTTC. Amino acid sequence: CASSLWKSLRLNEQFF. J is TRBJ2-1 and V is TRBV5-8; no reliable D call. Germline V CDR1 and CDR2: SGHTS, YDEGEE. The CDR3 covers 16 residues. The V and J ends lost 1 base and 6 bases respectively, with 17 bases between them.

CDR3 loop: CASSFTGTGRATNEKLFF. The CDR3 region has the DNA TGTGCCAGTAGTTTTACCGGGACAGGGCGAGCAACTAATGAAAAACTGTTTTTT. V gene TRBV19 combines with J gene TRBJ1-4, with 9 positions matching TRBD1. The CDR3 is made up of 18 amino acids. Germline-derived CDR1 and CDR2 are LNHDA and SQIVND (reference sequence). The V gene end was trimmed by 5 bases and the J gene end by 0 bases; junction bases not matched to a gene: 10.